These 23 T cell receptor beta chains originate from one sample sequenced in a study of blood T cells in healthy people across ages. Then a second PCR, running roughly 7 to 11 cycles, was carried out with a sample-barcoded 5' primer and a J-beta primer mix. TCRdb recomputed calls from the 5' RACE reads with MiXCR, one row per CDR3 protein. This sample has hundreds of thousands of distinct CDR3 sequences, with 58% found just once. The sequenced material came from blood. The source of these receptors is a young man in good health.

This clonotype was recorded only once. The chain joins TRBV20-1 to TRBJ2-3; 8 nucleotides line up with TRBD2. The V gene end was trimmed by 3 bases and the J gene end by 3 bases; junction bases not matched to a gene: 2. Looked up from germline, CDR1 is DFQATT and CDR2 is SNEGSKA (reference sequence). This CDR3 has 13 residues. CDR3 nucleotides: TGCAGTGCTAGGGTAGCGGGAACAGATACGCAGTATTTT. As protein: CSARVAGTDTQYF.

The chain joins TRBV7-2 to TRBJ2-7; 7 bases match TRBD2. V lost 5 bases and J lost 4; bases outside the gene matches: 5. The CDR3 is 13 amino acids. Germline V lookup: CDR1 SGHTA, CDR2 FQGNSA. The CDR3 loop is CASSVGGDYEQYF. CDR3 in DNA: TGTGCCAGCAGCGTGGGGGGGGATTACGAGCAGTACTTC.

The chain uses TRBV18 and TRBJ2-1; TRBD2 is a possible D gene (5 bases). The length of the CDR3 is 14 residues. V was pared by 0 bases and J by 4 bases, with 7 bases between. Germline CDR1 KGHSH, CDR2 LQKENI. The CDR3 loop reads CASSPPSGYNEQFF. CDR3 in DNA: TGTGCCAGCTCACCACCGTCGGGGTACAATGAGCAGTTCTTC.

V usage is TRBV12-3 or TRBV12-4 and J usage is TRBJ2-4; the D is unclear. Trimming took 3 bases from V and 0 from J, leaving 15 bases between them. The CDR3 is 17 amino acids. The CDR3 sequence: CASSLASFRKAKNIQYF. The CDR3, as DNA: TGTGCCAGCAGTTTGGCCAGTTTCCGAAAAGCCAAAAACATTCAGTACTTC.

The chain carries TRBV5-1 and TRBJ2-3; 7 bases match TRBD2. CDR3 length: 13 residues. Germline lookup yields CDR1 SGHRS and CDR2 YFSETQ. J was trimmed by 6 bases and V by 2 bases; bases with no gene match: 3. CDR3: CASSFQRGDTQYF. The CDR3 bases are TGCGCCAGCAGCTTCCAGCGGGGTGATACGCAGTATTTT. Together with reference TRBV5-1 and TRBJ2-3, the CDR3 gives the full variable domain: KAGVTQTPRYLIKTRGQQVTLSCSPISGHRSVSWYQQTPGQGLQFLFEYFSETQRNKGNFPGRFSGRQFSNSRSEMNVSTLELGDSALYLCASSFQRGDTQYFGPGTRLTVL.

The chain links TRBV5-6 to TRBJ1-2; TRBD1 matches at 7 bases. Trimming cost V 4 bases and J 5 bases; bases outside gene matches: 20. Germline-derived CDR1 and CDR2 are SGHDT and YYEEEE. This CDR3 region has 18 residues. CDR3 sequence reads: CASSPSDREAPGLYGYTF. The CDR3 DNA reads as TGTGCCAGCAGCCCGTCAGACAGGGAGGCTCCGGGTTTATATGGCTACACCTTC.

To note about this clonotype: The junction shows a germline mismatch at one end, possibly a read error. This chain links TRBV25-1 with TRBJ2-4; tentatively, D is TRBD2 (6 bases). The CDR3 runs to 17 residues. Germline assignment: CDR1 MGHDK and CDR2 SYGVNS. CDR3 bases: TGTGCCAGCAGTGAATTCGACGTAGGGGAGGCCAAAAACAGTCAGTACTTC. It yields the protein CASSEFDVGEAKNSQYF.

The chain has TRBV10-3 and TRBJ2-1, with 7 bases identical to TRBD1. This CDR3 region has 15 residues. The V and J ends lost 5 bases and 5 bases, in that order; junction bases with no gene match: 9. Germline lookup yields CDR1 ENHRY and CDR2 SYGVKD. CDR3 bases: TGTGCCATCAGTCCCGGACAGGTACGGAACAATGAGCAGTTCTTC. It is translated as CAISPGQVRNNEQFF.

Written as DNA, the CDR3 is TGTGCCAGCAGTTCCGGGACTAGCTGGGCGACAGATACGCAGTATTTT. This translates into CASSSGTSWATDTQYF. The J gene is TRBJ2-3, the V gene TRBV27, with 9 bases that match TRBD2. The CDR3 is 16 residues long. Trimming cost V 4 bases and J 3 bases; bases outside gene matches: 8. Germline V gives CDR1 MNHEY, CDR2 SMNVEV (reference sequence).

J is TRBJ2-5 and V is TRBV28; TRBD1 agrees at 9 bases. The DNA matches TRBJ2-7 better at its end, which makes the J call doubtful. The CDR3 is made up of 15 amino acids. The germline V gene has CDR1 MDHEN and CDR2 SYDVKM. CDR3 bases: TGTGCCAGCAGTTCCGGGACAGGGTTTTTCCACGAGCAGTACTTC. Translation: CASSSGTGFFHEQYF.

This sequence joins TRBV10-1 and TRBJ2-5, with a possible D match to TRBD2 (6 bases). Trimming shortened V by 6 bases and J by 3 bases, and 11 bases separated the two germline ends. The CDR3 is made up of 13 amino acids. Germline V gives CDR1 WNHNN, CDR2 SYGVQD (reference sequence). CDR3 protein: CASSRDFEETQYF. The CDR3 DNA follows: TGCGCCAGCAGCCGGGACTTCGAAGAGACCCAGTACTTC.

This clonotype was counted between two and nine times. The chain couples TRBV7-2 to TRBJ2-5, with 7 bases lining up with TRBD2. The tail of the sequence fits TRBJ2-7 better, so the J call may be wrong. Germline-derived CDR1 and CDR2 are SGHTA and FQGNSA. The CDR3 runs 15 residues. The CDR3 loop is CASSPHGGGAYEQYF. For the CDR3, the DNA is TGTGCCAGCAGCCCCCACGGCGGGGGAGCCTACGAGCAGTACTTC.

The V and J genes are TRBV3-1 and TRBJ2-1; TRBD2 matches 10 bases. This CDR3 is built from 18 residues. The V gene's germline CDR1 is LGHDT and CDR2 YNNKEL (reference sequence). V was pared by 0 bases and J by 5 bases, with 10 bases of the junction left unmatched. The CDR3 loop reads CASSQEEGRGTSDNEQFF. The CDR3 DNA reads TGTGCCAGCAGCCAAGAAGAAGGGAGGGGGACTAGCGACAATGAGCAGTTCTTC.

V usage is TRBV6-2 or TRBV6-3 and J usage is TRBJ2-1; 9 bases are shared with TRBD2. The CDR3 has 17 amino acids. V shed 7 bases and J 7 bases; nucleotides not matched to a gene: 17. The germline V gene has CDR1 MNHEY and CDR2 SVGEGT. CDR3 DNA sequence: TGTGCCAGCACCGCAGCGGGGCGGGAGGGCCGAAGGAATGAGCAGTTCTTC. Amino acid sequence: CASTAAGREGRRNEQFF.

This chain's CDR3 is CASSSRGAIGSETQYF. DNA for the CDR3: TGCGCCAGCAGTAGTCGAGGGGCGATCGGGTCAGAGACCCAGTACTTC. The rearrangement joins TRBV4-3 to TRBJ2-5, with D perhaps given as TRBD1 or TRBD2 (5 bases each). Trimming took off 6 bases at V and 4 bases at J, with 21 bases between the two ends. This CDR3 spans 16 amino acids. CDR1 is LGHNA, CDR2 YSLEER, per germline.

Concerning this clonotype itself: One end of the junction varies from germline; a read error may be responsible. The chain uses TRBV7-2 and TRBJ1-5; D is undetermined. This CDR3 comprises 15 residues. Germline V gene lookup returns CDR1 SGHTA and CDR2 FQGNSA. The CDR3 region is CVSSPEAILNQPQHF. CDR3 nucleotide sequence: TGTGTCAGCAGCCCCGAGGCAATTCTCAATCAGCCCCAGCATTTT. Variable domain in full (rest from reference TRBV7-2 and TRBJ1-5): GAGVSQSPSNKVTEKGKDVELRCDPISGHTALYWYRQSLGQGLEFLIYFQGNSAPDKSGLPSDRFSAERTGGSVSTLTIQRTQQEDSAVYLCVSSPEAILNQPQHFGDGTRLSIL.

About this clonotype itself: At one of its ends the junction is not consistent with the germline gene, which may arise from a read error. The rearrangement joins TRBV20-1 to TRBJ1-5; D unresolved. From germline, CDR1 is DFQATT and CDR2 SNEGSKA (reference sequence). The CDR3 is 13 amino acids. The CDR3, as DNA: TGCAGTGCTGGAGATCAATGGGGACAGCCCCAGCATTTT. It specifies CSAGDQWGQPQHF.

The chain joins TRBV7-9 to TRBJ1-2, with D hard to call. V was cut by 4 bases and J by 4 bases, with 16 bases left in between. The CDR3 has 15 residues. Germline V gene lookup returns CDR1 SEHNR and CDR2 FQNEAQ (reference sequence). The chain's CDR3 is CASSSPTGSAYGYTF. CDR3 nucleotide sequence: TGTGCCAGCAGCTCTCCCACGGGCAGTGCCTATGGCTACACCTTC.

The chain recombines TRBV2 with TRBJ1-1, with TRBD1 as a possible D gene (5 bases). The germline V and J ends were trimmed by 2 bases and 7 bases, with 17 bases remaining between them. The CDR3 runs to 15 residues. Germline V gene sequence: CDR1 SNHLY, CDR2 FYNNEI. CDR3 protein: CASSELSGGWDEAFF. The CDR3 region has the DNA TGTGCCAGCAGTGAATTATCGGGGGGTTGGGATGAAGCTTTCTTT.

This chain joins TRBV27 and TRBJ1-5; D gene unclear. CDR1 is MNHEY and CDR2 is SMNVEV in the germline V gene (reference sequence). The CDR3 has 14 residues. V was shortened by 3 bases and J by 5 bases, with 11 bases between the two germline ends. For the CDR3, the DNA is TGTGCCAGCAGTTTTGGGAGTCAACATCAGCCCCAGCATTTT. It codes for CASSFGSQHQPQHF.

This clonotype has a handful of counts. The chain recombines TRBV10-1 with TRBJ2-1; weak D call: TRBD2 (6 bases). The CDR3 totals 14 residues. The germline V and J ends were trimmed by 0 bases and 8 bases, with 11 bases remaining between them. Germline loops: CDR1 WNHNN, CDR2 SYGVQD (reference sequence). As DNA, the CDR3 is TGCGCCAGCAGTGAGTCTGGAGGGGTTGATGAGCAGTTCTTC. Translated, it gives CASSESGGVDEQFF.

The sample holds one count of this clonotype. The CDR3 DNA sequence: TGTGCCAGTAGTATCATGGGAGGCCGACAGCCCCAGCATTTT. Translated, it gives CASSIMGGRQPQHF. The rearrangement links TRBV19 to TRBJ1-5; D is undetermined. The V gene's germline CDR1 is LNHDA and CDR2 SQIVND (reference sequence). Trimming cost V 3 bases and J 7 bases, with 13 bases left between them. The CDR3 covers 14 residues.

The CDR3 sequence is CASSSATSGSEQFF. The DNA of the CDR3 is TGTGCCAGCAGTTCGGCGACTAGCGGGAGTGAGCAGTTCTTC. The chain joins TRBV27 to TRBJ2-1, with 12 positions matching TRBD2. This CDR3 is 14 amino acids long. Trimming removed 4 bases from V and 9 bases from J; junction bases left unmatched: 4. Germline V gene lookup returns CDR1 MNHEY and CDR2 SMNVEV (reference sequence).